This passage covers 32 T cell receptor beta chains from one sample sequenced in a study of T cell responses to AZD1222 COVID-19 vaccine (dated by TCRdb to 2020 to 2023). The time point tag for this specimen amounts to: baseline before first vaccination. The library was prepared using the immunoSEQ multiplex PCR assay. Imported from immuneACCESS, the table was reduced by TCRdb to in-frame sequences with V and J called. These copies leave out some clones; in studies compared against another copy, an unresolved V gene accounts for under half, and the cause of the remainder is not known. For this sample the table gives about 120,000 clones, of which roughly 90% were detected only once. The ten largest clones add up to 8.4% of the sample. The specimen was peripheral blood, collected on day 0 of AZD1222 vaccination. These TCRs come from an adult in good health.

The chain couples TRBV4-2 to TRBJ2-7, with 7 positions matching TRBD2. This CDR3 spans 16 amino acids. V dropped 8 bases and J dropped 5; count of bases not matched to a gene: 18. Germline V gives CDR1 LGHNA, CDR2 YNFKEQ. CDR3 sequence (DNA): TGTGCCAGCCGTCTGTTACAGGCGGGAGAAAGCAACGAGCAGTACTTC. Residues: CASRLLQAGESNEQYF.

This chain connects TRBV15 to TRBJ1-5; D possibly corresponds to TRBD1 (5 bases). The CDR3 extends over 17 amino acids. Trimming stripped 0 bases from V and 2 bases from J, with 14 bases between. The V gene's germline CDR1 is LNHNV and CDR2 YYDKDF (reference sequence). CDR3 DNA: TGTGCCACCAGCAGAGAAACGAGGGGCGCTGGCAATCAGCCCCAGCATTTT. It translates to CATSRETRGAGNQPQHF. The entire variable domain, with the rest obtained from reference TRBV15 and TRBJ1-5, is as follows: DAMVIQNPRYQVTQFGKPVTLSCSQTLNHNVMYWYQQKSSQAPKLLFHYYDKDFNNEADTPDNFQSRRPNTSFCFLDIRSPGLGDTAMYLCATSRETRGAGNQPQHFGDGTRLSIL.

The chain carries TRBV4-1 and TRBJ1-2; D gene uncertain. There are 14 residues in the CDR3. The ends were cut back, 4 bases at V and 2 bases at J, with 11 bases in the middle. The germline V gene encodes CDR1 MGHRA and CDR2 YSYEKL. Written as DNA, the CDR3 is TGCGCCAGCAGCCTAGGAGAGGGAAACTATGGCTACACCTTC. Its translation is CASSLGEGNYGYTF.

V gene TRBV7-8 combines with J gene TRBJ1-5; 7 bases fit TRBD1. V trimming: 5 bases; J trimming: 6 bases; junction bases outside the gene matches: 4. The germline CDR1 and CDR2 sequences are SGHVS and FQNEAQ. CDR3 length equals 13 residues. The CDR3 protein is CASSRQGGQPQHF. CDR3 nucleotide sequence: TGTGCCAGCAGCCGACAGGGTGGTCAGCCCCAGCATTTT.

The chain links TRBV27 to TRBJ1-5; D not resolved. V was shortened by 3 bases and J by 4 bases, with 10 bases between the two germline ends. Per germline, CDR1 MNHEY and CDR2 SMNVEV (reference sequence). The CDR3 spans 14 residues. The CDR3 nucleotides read TGTGCCAGCAGTTTTGGAGGGATTAATCAGCCCCAGCATTTT. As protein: CASSFGGINQPQHF.

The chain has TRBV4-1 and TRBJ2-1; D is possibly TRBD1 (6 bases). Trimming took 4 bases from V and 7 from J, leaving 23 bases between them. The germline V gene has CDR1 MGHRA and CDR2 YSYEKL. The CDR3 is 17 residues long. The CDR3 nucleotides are TGCGCCAGCAGCCTACGGGACGGTCGGTTGGGGGCTAATGAGCAGTTCTTC. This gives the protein CASSLRDGRLGANEQFF.

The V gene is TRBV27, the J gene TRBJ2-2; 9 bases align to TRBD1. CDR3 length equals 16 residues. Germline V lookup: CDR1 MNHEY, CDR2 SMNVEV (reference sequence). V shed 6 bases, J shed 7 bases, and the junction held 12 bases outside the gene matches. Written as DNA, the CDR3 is TGTGCCAGCAGCCTGCCGGGGACAGGGTCGAGCGGGGAGCTGTTTTTT. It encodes CASSLPGTGSSGELFF.

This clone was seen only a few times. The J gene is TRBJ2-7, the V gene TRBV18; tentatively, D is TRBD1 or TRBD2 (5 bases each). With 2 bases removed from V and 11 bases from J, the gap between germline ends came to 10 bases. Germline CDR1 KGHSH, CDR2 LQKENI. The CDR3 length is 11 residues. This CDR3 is CASSPGDLEYF. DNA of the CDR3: TGTGCCAGCTCACCAGGGGACCTAGAGTACTTC.

CDR3 sequence reads: CASSGELGQGTSYNEQFF. The CDR3 DNA reads TGTGCCAGCAGCGGAGAATTGGGGCAGGGGACATCCTACAATGAGCAGTTCTTC. V and J are TRBV3-1 (or the pseudogene TRBV3-2) and TRBJ2-1; possibly TRBD1 for D (6 bases). The ends were cut back, 5 bases at V and 1 base at J, with 21 bases in the middle. Germline CDR1 is LGHDT and CDR2 is YNNKEL (reference sequence). The CDR3 length is 18 residues.

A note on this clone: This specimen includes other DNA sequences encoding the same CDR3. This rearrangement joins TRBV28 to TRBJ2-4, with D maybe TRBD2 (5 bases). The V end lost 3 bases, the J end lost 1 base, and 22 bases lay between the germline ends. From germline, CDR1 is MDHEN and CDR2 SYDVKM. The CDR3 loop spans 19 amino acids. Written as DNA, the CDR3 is TGTGCCAGCAGTTTTGGTTATGGAGGTCGAACCCTGGCCAAAAACATTCAGTACTTC. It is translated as CASSFGYGGRTLAKNIQYF. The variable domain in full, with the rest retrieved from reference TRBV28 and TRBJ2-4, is DVKVTQSSRYLVKRTGEKVFLECVQDMDHENMFWYRQDPGLGLRLIYFSYDVKMKEKGDIPEGYSVSREKKERFSLILESASTNQTSMYLCASSFGYGGRTLAKNIQYFGAGTRLSVL.

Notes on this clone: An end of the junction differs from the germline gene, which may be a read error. The CDR3 region has the DNA TGTGCTAGCAGCTCCCCACGGGCTGTGTGGGGGCAGCCCCAGCATTTT. This encodes CASSSPRAVWGQPQHF. The V call is TRBV7-7, the J call TRBJ1-5; a possible D gene is TRBD1 (5 bases). Germline CDR1 is SSHAT and CDR2 is FNYEAQ (reference sequence). This CDR3 comprises 16 residues.

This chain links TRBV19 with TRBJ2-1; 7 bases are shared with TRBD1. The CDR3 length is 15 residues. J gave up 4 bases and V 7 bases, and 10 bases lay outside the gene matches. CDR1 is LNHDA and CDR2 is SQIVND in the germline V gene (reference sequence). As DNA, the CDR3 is TGTGCCAGTACCGACAGGGCCCCCCGGTACAATGAGCAGTTCTTC. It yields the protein CASTDRAPRYNEQFF.

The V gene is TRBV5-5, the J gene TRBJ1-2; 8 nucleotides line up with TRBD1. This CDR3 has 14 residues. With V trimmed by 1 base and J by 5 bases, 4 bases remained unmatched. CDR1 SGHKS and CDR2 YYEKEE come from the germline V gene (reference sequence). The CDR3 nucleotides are TGTGCCAGCAGCTTGACAGGGGGGCTATATGGCTACACCTTC. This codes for CASSLTGGLYGYTF.

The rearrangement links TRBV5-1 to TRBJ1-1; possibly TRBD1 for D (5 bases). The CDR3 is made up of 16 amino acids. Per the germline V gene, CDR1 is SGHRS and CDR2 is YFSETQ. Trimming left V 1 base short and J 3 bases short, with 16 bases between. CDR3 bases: TGCGCCAGCAGCTTGCTGCACACCGCGGGGGACACTGAAGCTTTCTTT. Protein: CASSLLHTAGDTEAFF.

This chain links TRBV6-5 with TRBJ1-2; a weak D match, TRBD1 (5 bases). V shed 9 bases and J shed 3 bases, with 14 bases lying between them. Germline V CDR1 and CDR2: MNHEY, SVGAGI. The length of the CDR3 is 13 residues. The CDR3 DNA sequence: TGTGCCAGGAGCTTGGGACCTGACTATGGCTACACCTTC. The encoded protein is CARSLGPDYGYTF.

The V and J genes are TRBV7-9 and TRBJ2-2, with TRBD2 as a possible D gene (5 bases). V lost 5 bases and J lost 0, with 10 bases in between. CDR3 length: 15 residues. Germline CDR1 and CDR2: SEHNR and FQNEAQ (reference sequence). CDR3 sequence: CASSPRRANTGELFF. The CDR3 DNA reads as TGTGCCAGCAGCCCCCGGCGGGCGAACACCGGGGAGCTGTTTTTT. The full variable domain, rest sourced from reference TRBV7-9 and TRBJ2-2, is DTGVSQNPRHKITKRGQNVTFRCDPISEHNRLYWYRQTLGQGPEFLTYFQNEAQLEKSRLLSDRFSAERPKGSFSTLEIQRTEQGDSAMYLCASSPRRANTGELFFGEGSRLTVL.

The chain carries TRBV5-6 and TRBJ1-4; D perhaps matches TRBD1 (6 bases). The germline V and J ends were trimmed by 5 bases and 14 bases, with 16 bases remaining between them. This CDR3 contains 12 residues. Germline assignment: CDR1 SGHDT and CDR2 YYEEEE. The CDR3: CASSPRGGILFF. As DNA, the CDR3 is TGTGCCAGCAGTCCACGAGGGGGGATTCTGTTTTTT.

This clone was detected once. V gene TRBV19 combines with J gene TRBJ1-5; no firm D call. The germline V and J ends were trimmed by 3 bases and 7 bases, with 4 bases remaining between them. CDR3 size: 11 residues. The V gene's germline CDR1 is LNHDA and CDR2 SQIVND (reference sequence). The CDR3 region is CASSIGQPQHF. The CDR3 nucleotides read TGTGCCAGTAGTATCGGGCAGCCCCAGCATTTT.

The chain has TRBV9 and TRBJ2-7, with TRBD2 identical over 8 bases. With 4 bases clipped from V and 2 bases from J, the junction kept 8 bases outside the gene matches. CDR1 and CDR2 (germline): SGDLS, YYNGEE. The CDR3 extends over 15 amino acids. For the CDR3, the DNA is TGTGCCAGCAGCCCTAGTGCGGGAGGCCCCTACGAGCAGTACTTC. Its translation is CASSPSAGGPYEQYF.

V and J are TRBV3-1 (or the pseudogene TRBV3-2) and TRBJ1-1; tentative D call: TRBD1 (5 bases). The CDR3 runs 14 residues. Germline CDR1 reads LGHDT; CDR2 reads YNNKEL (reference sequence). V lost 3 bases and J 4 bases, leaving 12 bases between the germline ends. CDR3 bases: TGTGCCAGCAGCCATGGAGTGGGGGGCACTGAAGCTTTCTTT. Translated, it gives CASSHGVGGTEAFF.

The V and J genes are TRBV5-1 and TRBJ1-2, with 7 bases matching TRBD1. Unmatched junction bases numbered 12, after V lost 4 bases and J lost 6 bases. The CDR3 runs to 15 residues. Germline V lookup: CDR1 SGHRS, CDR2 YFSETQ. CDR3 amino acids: CASSLTLGGGDGYTF. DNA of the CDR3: TGCGCCAGCAGCCTCACGCTAGGAGGGGGCGATGGCTACACCTTC.

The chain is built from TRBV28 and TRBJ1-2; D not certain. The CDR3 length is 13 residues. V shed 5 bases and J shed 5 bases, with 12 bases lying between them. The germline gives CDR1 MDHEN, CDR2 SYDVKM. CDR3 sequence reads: CASSPLFPYGYTF. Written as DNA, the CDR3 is TGTGCCAGCAGTCCCCTCTTCCCTTATGGCTACACCTTC.

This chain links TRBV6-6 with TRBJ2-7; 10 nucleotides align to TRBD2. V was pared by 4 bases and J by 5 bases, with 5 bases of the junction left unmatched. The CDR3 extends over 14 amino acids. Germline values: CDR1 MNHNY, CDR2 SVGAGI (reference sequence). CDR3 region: CASSSRTSGNEQYF. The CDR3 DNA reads TGTGCCAGCAGTTCCAGGACTAGCGGCAACGAGCAGTACTTC.

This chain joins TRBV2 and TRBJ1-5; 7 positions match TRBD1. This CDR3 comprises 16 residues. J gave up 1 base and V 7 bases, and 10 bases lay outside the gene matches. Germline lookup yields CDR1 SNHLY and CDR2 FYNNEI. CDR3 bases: TGTGCCAGCAACAGCCCAGGGGGGACGAGCAATCAGCCCCAGCATTTT. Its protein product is CASNSPGGTSNQPQHF.

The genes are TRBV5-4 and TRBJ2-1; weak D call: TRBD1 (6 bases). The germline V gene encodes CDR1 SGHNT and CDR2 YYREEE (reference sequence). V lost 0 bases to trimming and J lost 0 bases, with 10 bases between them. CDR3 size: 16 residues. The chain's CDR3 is CASSLGGQISYNEQFF. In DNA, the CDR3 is TGTGCCAGCAGCTTGGGTGGACAGATCTCCTACAATGAGCAGTTCTTC.

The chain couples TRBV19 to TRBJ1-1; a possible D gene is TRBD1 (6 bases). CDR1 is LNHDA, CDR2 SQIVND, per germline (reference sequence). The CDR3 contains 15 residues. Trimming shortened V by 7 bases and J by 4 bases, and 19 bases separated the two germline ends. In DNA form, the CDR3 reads TGTGCCAGTACCCCGATGGGGGCCGGGGTCACTGAAGCTTTCTTT. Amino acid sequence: CASTPMGAGVTEAFF.

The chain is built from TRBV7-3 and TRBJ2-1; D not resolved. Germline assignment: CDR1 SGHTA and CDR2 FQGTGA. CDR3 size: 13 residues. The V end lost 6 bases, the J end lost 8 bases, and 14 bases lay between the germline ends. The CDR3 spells CASSSGPKDEQFF. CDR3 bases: TGTGCCAGCAGTTCGGGCCCCAAAGATGAGCAGTTCTTC. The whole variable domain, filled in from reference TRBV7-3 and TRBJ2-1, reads GAGVSQTPSNKVTEKGKYVELRCDPISGHTALYWYRQSLGQGPEFLIYFQGTGAADDSGLPNDRFFAVRPEGSVSTLKIQRTERGDSAVYLCASSSGPKDEQFFGPGTRLTVL.

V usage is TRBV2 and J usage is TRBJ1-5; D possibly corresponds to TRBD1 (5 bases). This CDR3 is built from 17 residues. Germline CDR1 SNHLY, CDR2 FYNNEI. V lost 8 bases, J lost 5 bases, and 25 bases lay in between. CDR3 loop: CASHESRVWGVDQPQHF. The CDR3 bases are TGTGCCAGCCACGAGAGCAGGGTCTGGGGGGTAGATCAGCCCCAGCATTTT.

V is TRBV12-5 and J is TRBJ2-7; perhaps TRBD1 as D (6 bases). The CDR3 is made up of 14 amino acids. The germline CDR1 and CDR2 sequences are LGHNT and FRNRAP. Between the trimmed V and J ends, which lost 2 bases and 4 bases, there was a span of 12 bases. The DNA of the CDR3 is TGTGCTAGTGGTTTGTGGGGCAGGGGATACGAGCAGTACTTC. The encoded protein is CASGLWGRGYEQYF.

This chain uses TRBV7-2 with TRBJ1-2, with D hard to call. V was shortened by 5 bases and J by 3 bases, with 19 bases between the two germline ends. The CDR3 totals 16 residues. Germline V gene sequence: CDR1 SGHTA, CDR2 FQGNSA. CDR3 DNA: TGTGCCAGCAGCCCCCAGAGCGGGAAAGTAGACTATGGCTACACCTTC. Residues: CASSPQSGKVDYGYTF.

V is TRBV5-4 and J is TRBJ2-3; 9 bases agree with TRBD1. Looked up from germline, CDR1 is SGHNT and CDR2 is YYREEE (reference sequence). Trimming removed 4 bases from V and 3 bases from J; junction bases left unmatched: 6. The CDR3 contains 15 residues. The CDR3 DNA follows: TGTGCCAGCAGCCGCGGGACAGGGAGGACAGATACGCAGTATTTT. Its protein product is CASSRGTGRTDTQYF.

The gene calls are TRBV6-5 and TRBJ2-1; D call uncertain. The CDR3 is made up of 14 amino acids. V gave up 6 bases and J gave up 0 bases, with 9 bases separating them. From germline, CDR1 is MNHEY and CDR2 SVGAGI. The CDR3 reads CASRRHDSYNEQFF. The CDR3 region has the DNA TGTGCCAGCAGGCGGCACGACTCCTACAATGAGCAGTTCTTC.